This T cell receptor (beta chain) was profiled in a study of patients and donors after allogeneic stem cell transplantation. CDR1 and CDR2 (germline): LGHDT, YNNKEL (reference sequence). Trimming removed 0 bases at V and 4 bases at J, with 6 bases between. The CDR3 covers 13 residues. One entry per CDR3 protein results from TCRdb running MiXCR on the RT-PCR reads. The sample includes about a million distinct CDR3 sequences, roughly 18% of them seen just once. The sample consisted of blood, either unsorted or a sorted T cell fraction (not recorded which). The chain carries TRBV3-1 and TRBJ1-2; D is undetermined. The clonotype originates from a human donor who was either an allogeneic HSCT recipient or a stem cell or donor lymphocyte infusion donor (not recorded which). It is not recorded whose cells these are; they may come from a transplant donor. CDR3 nucleotide sequence: TGTGCCAGCAGCCAAGATTCCCCCTATGGCTACACCTTC. This sequence encodes CASSQDSPYGYTF.